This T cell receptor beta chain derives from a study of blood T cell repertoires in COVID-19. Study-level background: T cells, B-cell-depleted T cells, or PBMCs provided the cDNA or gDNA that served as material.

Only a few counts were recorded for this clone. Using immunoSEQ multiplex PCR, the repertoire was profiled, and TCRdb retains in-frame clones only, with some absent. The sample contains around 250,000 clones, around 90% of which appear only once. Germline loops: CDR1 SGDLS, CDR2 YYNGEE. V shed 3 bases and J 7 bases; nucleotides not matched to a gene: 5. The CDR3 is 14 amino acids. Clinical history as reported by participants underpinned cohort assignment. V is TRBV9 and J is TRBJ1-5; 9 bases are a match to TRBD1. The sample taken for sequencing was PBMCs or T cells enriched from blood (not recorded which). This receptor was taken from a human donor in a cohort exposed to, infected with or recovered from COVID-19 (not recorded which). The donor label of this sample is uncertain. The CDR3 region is CASSEGQGSQPQHF. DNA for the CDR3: TGTGCCAGCAGCGAGGGACAGGGAAGCCAGCCCCAGCATTTT.